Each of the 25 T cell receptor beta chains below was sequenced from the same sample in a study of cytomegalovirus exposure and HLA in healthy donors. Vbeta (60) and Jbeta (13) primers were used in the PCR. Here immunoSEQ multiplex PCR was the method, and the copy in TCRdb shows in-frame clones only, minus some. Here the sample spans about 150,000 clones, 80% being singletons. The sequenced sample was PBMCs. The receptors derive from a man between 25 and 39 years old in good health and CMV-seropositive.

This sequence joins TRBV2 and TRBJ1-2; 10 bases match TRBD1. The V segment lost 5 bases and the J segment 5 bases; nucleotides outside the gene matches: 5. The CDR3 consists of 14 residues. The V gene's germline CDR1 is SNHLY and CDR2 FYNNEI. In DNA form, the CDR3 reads TGTGCCAGCAGTATCCGGACAGGGGGGTATGGCTACACCTTC. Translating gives CASSIRTGGYGYTF. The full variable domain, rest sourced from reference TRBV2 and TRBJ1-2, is EPEVTQTPSHQVTQMGQEVILRCVPISNHLYFYWYRQILGQKVEFLVSFYNNEISEKSEIFDDQFSVERPDGSNFTLKIRSTKLEDSAMYFCASSIRTGGYGYTFGSGTRLTVV.

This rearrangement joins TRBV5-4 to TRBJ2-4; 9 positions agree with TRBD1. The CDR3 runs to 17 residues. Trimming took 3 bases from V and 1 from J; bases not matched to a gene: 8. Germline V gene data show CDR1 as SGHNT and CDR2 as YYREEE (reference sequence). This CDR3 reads CASSSSRDRAAKNIQYF. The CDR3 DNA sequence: TGTGCCAGCAGCTCCTCCCGGGACAGGGCCGCCAAAAACATTCAGTACTTC.

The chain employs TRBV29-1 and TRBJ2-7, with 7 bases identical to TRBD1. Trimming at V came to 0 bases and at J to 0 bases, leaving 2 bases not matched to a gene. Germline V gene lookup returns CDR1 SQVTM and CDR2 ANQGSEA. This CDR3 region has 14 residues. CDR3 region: CSVEDRDSSYEQYF. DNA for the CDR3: TGCAGCGTTGAAGATAGGGACAGCTCCTACGAGCAGTACTTC.

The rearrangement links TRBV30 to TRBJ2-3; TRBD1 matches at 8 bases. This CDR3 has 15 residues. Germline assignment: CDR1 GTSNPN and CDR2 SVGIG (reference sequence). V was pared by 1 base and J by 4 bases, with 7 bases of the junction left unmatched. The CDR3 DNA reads TGTGCCTGGAGTGCAGGGCAGGGGGCTGCAGATACGCAGTATTTT. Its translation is CAWSAGQGAADTQYF.

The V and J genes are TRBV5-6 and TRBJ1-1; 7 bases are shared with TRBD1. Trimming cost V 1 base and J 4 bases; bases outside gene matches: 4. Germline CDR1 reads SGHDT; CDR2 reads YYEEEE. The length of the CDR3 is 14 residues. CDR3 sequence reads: CASSLTGVGTEAFF. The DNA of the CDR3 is TGTGCCAGCAGCTTGACAGGGGTGGGCACTGAAGCTTTCTTT. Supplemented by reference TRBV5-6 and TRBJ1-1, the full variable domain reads DAGVTQSPTHLIKTRGQQVTLRCSPKSGHDTVSWYQQALGQGPQFIFQYYEEEERQRGNFPDRFSGHQFPNYSSELNVNALLLGDSALYLCASSLTGVGTEAFFGQGTRLTVV.

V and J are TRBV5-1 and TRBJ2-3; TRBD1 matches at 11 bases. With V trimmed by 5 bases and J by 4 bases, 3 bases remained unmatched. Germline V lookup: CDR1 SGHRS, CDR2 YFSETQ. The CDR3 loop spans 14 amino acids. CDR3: CASRLDRGPDTQYF. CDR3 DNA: TGCGCCAGCAGACTGGACAGGGGGCCAGATACGCAGTATTTT.

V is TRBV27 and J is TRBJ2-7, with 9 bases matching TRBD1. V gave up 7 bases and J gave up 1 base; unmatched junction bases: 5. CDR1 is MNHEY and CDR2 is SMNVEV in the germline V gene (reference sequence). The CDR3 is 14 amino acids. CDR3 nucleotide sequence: TGTGCCAGCAAACGGACAGGGGCGTCCTACGAGCAGTACTTC. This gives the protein CASKRTGASYEQYF.

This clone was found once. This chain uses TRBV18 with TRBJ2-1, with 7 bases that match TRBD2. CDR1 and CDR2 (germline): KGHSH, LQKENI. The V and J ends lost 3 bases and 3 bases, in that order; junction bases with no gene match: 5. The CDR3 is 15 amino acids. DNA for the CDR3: TGTGCCAGCTCACCTAGGGGAGGGTTCTACAATGAGCAGTTCTTC. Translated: CASSPRGGFYNEQFF. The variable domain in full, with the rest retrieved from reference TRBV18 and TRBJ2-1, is NAGVMQNPRHLVRRRGQEARLRCSPMKGHSHVYWYRQLPEEGLKFMVYLQKENIIDESGMPKERFSAEFPKEGPSILRIQQVVRGDSAAYFCASSPRGGFYNEQFFGPGTRLTVL.

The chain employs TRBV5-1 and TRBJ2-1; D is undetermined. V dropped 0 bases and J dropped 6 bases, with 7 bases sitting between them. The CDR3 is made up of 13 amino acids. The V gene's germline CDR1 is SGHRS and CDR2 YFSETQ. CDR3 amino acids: CASSLVRVNEQFF. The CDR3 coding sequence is TGCGCCAGCAGCTTGGTTCGTGTCAATGAGCAGTTCTTC.

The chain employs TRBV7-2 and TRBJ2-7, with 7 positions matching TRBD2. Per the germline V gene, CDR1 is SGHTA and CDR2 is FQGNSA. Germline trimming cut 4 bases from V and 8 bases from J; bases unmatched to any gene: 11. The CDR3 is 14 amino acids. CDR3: CASSSSGTIWKQYF. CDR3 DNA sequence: TGTGCCAGCAGCTCCAGCGGGACTATCTGGAAGCAGTACTTC.

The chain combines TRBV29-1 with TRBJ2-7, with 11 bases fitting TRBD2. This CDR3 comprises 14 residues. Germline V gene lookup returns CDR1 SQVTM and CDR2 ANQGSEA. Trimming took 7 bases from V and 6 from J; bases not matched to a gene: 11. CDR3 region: CSGKLAGDPREQYF. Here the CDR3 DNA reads TGCAGCGGGAAACTAGCGGGAGACCCTCGCGAGCAGTACTTC.

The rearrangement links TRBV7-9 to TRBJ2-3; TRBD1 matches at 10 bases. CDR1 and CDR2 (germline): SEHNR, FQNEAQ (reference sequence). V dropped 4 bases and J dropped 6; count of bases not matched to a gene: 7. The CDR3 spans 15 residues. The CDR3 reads CASSSGTGAIDTQYF. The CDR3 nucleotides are TGTGCCAGCAGCTCCGGGACAGGGGCGATCGATACGCAGTATTTT. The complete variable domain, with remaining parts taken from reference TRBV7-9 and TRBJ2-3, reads DTGVSQNPRHKITKRGQNVTFRCDPISEHNRLYWYRQTLGQGPEFLTYFQNEAQLEKSRLLSDRFSAERPKGSFSTLEIQRTEQGDSAMYLCASSSGTGAIDTQYFGPGTRLTVL.

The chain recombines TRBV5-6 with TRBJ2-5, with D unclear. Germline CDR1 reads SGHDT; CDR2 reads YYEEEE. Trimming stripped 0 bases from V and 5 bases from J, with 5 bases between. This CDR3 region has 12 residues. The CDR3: CASSLVAETQYF. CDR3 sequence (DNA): TGTGCCAGCAGCTTGGTTGCGGAGACCCAGTACTTC.

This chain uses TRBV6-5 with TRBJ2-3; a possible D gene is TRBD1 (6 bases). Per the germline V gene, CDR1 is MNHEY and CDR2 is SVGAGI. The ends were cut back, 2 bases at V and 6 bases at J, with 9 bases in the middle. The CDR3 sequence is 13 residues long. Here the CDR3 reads CASSYRTGDTQYF. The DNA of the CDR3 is TGTGCCAGCAGTTACAGAACAGGGGATACGCAGTATTTT.

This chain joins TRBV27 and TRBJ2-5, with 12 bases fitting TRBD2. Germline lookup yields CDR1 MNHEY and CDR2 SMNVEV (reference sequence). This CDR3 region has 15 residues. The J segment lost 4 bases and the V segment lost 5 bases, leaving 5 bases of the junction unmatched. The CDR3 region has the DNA TGTGCCAGCAGTACGAGGACTAGCGGGACAGAGACCCAGTACTTC. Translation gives CASSTRTSGTETQYF.

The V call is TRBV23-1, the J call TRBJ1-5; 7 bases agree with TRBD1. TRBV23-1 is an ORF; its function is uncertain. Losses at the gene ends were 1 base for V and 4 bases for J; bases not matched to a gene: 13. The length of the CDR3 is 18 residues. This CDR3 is CASSQCPHRDSGNQPQHF. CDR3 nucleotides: TGCGCCAGCAGTCAATGCCCCCACAGGGACAGCGGAAATCAGCCCCAGCATTTT.

CDR3 DNA sequence: TGCGCCAGCAGCTTACTAGCGGGATCCTACAATGAGCAGTTCTTC. It yields the protein CASSLLAGSYNEQFF. The chain recombines TRBV5-1 with TRBJ2-1; 10 bases map to TRBD2. CDR1 is SGHRS and CDR2 is YFSETQ in the germline V gene. V was pared by 2 bases and J by 1 base, with 0 bases of the junction left unmatched. The CDR3 contains 15 residues.

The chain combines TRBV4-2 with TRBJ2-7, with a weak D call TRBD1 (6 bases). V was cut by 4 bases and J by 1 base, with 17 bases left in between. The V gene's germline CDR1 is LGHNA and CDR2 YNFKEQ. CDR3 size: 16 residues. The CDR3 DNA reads TGTGCCAGCAGCCCAAACCCCGGGACACGGTCCTACGAGCAGTACTTC. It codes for CASSPNPGTRSYEQYF.

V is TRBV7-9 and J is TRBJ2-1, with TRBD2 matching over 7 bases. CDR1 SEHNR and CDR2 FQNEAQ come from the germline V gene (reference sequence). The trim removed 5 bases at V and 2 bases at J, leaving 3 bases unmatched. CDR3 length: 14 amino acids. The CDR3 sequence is CASSPGTTYNEQFF. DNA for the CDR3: TGTGCCAGCAGCCCCGGGACTACCTACAATGAGCAGTTCTTC.

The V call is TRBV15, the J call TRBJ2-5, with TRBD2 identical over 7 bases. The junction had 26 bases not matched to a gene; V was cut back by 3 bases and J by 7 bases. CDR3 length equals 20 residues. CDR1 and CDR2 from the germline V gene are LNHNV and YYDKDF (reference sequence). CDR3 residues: CATSSLSSSGLNPQGRTQYF. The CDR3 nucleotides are TGTGCCACCAGCAGCCTCTCCTCTAGCGGACTAAACCCCCAGGGTCGGACCCAGTACTTC. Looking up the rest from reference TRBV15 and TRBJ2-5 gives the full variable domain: DAMVIQNPRYQVTQFGKPVTLSCSQTLNHNVMYWYQQKSSQAPKLLFHYYDKDFNNEADTPDNFQSRRPNTSFCFLDIRSPGLGDTAMYLCATSSLSSSGLNPQGRTQYFGPGTRLLVL.

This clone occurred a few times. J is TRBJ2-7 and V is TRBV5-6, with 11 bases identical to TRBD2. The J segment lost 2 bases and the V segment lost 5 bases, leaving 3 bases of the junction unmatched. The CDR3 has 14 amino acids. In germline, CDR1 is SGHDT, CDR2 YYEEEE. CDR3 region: CASRILAGAYEQYF. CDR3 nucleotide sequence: TGTGCCAGCAGAATACTAGCGGGAGCCTACGAGCAGTACTTC. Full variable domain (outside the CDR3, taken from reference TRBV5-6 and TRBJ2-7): DAGVTQSPTHLIKTRGQQVTLRCSPKSGHDTVSWYQQALGQGPQFIFQYYEEEERQRGNFPDRFSGHQFPNYSSELNVNALLLGDSALYLCASRILAGAYEQYFGPGTRLTVT.

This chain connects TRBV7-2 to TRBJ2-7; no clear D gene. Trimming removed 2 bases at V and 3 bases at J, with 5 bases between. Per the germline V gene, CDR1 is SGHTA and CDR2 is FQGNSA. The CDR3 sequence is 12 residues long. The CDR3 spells CASSLNIYEQYF. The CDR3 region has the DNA TGTGCCAGCAGCTTAAATATCTACGAGCAGTACTTC. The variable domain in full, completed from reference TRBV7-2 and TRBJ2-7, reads GAGVSQSPSNKVTEKGKDVELRCDPISGHTALYWYRQSLGQGLEFLIYFQGNSAPDKSGLPSDRFSAERTGGSVSTLTIQRTQQEDSAVYLCASSLNIYEQYFGPGTRLTVT.

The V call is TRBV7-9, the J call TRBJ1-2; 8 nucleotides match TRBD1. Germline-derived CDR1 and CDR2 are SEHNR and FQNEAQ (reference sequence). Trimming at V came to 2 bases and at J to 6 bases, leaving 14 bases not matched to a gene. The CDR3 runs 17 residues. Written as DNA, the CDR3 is TGTGCCAGCAGCTTAAACGGGTATCCGGACAGGGCACATGGCTACACCTTC. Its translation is CASSLNGYPDRAHGYTF.

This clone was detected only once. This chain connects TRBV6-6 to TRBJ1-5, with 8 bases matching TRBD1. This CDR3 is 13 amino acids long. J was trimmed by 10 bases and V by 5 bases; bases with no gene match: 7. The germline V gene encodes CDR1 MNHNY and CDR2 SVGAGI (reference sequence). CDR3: CASSETGASPQHF. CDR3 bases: TGTGCCAGCAGTGAGACAGGGGCCAGCCCCCAGCATTTT.

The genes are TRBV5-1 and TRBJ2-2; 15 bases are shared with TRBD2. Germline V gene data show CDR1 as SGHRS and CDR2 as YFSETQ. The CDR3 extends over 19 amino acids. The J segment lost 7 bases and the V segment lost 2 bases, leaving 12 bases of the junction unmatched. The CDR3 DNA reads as TGCGCCAGCAGCTTACTCTCTGGACTAGCGGGAGGGCCTAACGGGGAGCTGTTTTTT. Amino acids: CASSLLSGLAGGPNGELFF. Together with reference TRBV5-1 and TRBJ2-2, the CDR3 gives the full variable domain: KAGVTQTPRYLIKTRGQQVTLSCSPISGHRSVSWYQQTPGQGLQFLFEYFSETQRNKGNFPGRFSGRQFSNSRSEMNVSTLELGDSALYLCASSLLSGLAGGPNGELFFGEGSRLTVL.